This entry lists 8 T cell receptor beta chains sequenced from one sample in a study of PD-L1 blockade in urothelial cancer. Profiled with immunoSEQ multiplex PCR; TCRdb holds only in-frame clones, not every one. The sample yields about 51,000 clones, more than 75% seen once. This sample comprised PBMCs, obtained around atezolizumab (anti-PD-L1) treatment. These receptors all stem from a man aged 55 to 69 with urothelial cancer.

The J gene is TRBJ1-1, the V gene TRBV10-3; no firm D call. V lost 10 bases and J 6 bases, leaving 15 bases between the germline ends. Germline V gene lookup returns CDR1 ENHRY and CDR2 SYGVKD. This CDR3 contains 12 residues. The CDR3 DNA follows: TGTGCCACCTCGATTGATTCAGCTGAAGCTTTCTTT. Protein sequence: CATSIDSAEAFF.

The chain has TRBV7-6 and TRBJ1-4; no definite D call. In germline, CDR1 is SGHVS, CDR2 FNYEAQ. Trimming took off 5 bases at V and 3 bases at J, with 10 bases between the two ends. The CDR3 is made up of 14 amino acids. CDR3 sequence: CASSPQISNEKLFF. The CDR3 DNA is TGTGCCAGCAGCCCACAGATATCTAATGAAAAACTGTTTTTT. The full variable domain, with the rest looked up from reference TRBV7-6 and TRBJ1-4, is GAGVSQSPRYKVTKRGQDVALRCDPISGHVSLYWYRQALGQGPEFLTYFNYEAQQDKSGLPNDRFSAERPEGSISTLTIQRTEQRDSAMYRCASSPQISNEKLFFGSGTQLSVL.

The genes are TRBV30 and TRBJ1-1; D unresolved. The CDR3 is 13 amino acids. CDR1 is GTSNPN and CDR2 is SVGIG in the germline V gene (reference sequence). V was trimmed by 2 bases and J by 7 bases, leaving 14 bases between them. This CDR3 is CAWSWSGRDEAFF. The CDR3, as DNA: TGTGCCTGGAGTTGGTCAGGCCGCGATGAAGCTTTCTTT.

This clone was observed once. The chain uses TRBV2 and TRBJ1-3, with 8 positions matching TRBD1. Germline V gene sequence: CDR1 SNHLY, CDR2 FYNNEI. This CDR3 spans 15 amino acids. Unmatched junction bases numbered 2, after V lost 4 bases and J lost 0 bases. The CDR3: CASSAGQASGNTIYF. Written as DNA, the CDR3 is TGTGCCAGCAGTGCGGGACAGGCCTCTGGAAACACCATATATTTT.

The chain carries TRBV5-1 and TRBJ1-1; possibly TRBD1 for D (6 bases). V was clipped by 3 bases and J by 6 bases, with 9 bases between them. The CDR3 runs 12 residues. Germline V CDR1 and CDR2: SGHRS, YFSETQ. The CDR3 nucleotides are TGCGCCAGCAGCTATGGACAGTCTGAAGCTTTCTTT. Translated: CASSYGQSEAFF.

CDR3 bases: TGTGCCAGTAGTATGAGGGTGAACGGGGAGCTGTTTTTT. Translating gives CASSMRVNGELFF. The gene calls are TRBV19 and TRBJ2-2; D is perhaps TRBD2 (5 bases). The CDR3 covers 13 residues. CDR1 is LNHDA, CDR2 SQIVND, per germline (reference sequence). Trimming left V 3 bases short and J 7 bases short, with 9 bases between. Drawing the rest from reference TRBV19 and TRBJ2-2, the complete variable domain is DGGITQSPKYLFRKEGQNVTLSCEQNLNHDAMYWYRQDPGQGLRLIYYSQIVNDFQKGDIAEGYSVSREKKESFPLTVTSAQKNPTAFYLCASSMRVNGELFFGEGSRLTVL.

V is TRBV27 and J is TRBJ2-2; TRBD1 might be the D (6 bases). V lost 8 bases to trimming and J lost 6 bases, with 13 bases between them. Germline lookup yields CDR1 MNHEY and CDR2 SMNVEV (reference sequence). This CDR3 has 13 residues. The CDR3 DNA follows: TGTGCCAGCCAAAAACAGGGTTCCGGGGAGCTGTTTTTT. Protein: CASQKQGSGELFF.

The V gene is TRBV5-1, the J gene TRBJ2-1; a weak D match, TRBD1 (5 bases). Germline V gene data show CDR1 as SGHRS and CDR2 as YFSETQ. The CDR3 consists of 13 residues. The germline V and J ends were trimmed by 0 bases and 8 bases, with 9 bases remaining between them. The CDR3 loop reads CASSLEGRDEQFF. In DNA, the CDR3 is TGCGCCAGCAGCTTGGAGGGGCGCGATGAGCAGTTCTTC. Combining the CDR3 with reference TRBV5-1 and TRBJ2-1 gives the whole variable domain KAGVTQTPRYLIKTRGQQVTLSCSPISGHRSVSWYQQTPGQGLQFLFEYFSETQRNKGNFPGRFSGRQFSNSRSEMNVSTLELGDSALYLCASSLEGRDEQFFGPGTRLTVL.